Given below is one T cell receptor beta chain in context. Antigen: not known. Germline CDR1 and CDR2: MNHEY and SVGEGT. CDR3 length: 14 residues. These data are taken from a study of CXCR3-negative and CXCR3-positive naive CD8 T cells. Carrying UMI labels, the TRB cDNA libraries were prepared through 5' RACE. Reprocessing the 5' RACE reads, TCRdb reports a single entry for every CDR3 protein and omits DNA. The table lists approximately 74,000 distinct CDR3 sequences. General study points: With respect to TRBV-TRBJ usage, naive CXCR3-negative and CXCR3-positive cells were similar; memory differed. High diversity, comparable across both naive subsets, contrasted with much lower diversity in memory CD8+ cells.

Sorting yielded triplicates of about 330,000 cells for each CD8+ T cell subset. The receptor's source is a human donor in good health. Some clones in this sample may be carry-over from other donors' samples. Sequences were obtained from naive CXCR3- CD8+ T cells from blood. Documented subset: CD45RO-CCR7+CD27+CD95- naive CD8+ T cells lacking CXCR3 (TNR3-). The chain combines TRBV6-2 or TRBV6-3 with TRBJ2-7; TCRdb reports TRBD1, a call that lacks DNA to check it against. Here the CDR3 reads CASGGGIEAYEQYF.